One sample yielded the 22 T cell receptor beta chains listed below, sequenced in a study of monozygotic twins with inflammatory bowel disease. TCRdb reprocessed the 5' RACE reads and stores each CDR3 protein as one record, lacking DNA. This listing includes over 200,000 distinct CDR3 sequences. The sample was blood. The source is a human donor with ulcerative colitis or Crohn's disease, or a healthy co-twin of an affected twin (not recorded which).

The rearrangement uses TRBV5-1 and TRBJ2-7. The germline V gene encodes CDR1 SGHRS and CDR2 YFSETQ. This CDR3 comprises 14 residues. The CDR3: CASSLVGDSYEQYF.

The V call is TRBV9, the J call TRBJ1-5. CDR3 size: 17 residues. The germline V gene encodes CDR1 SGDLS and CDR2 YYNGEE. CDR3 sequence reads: CASSVDDGTWGNQPQHF.

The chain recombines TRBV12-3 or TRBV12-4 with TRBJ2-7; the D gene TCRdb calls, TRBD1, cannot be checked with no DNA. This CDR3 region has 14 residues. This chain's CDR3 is CASSPGTAFYEQYF.

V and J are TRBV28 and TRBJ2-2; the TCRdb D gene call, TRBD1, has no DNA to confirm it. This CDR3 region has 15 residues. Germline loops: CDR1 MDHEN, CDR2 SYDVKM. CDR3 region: CASSFRDRDTGELFF.

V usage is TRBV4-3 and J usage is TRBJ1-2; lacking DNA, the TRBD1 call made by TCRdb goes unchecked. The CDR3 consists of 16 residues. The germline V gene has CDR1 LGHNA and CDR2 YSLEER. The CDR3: CASSQAIQGALDGYTF.

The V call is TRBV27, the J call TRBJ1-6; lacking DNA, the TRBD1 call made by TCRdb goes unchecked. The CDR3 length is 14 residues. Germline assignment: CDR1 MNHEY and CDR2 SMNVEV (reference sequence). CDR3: CASSLKGSGSPLHF.

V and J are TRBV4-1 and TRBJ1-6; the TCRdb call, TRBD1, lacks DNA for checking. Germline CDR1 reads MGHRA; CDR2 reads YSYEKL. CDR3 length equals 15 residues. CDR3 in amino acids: CASSQGRGVNSPLHF.

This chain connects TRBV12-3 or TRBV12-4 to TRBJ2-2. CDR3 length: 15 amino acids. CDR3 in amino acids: CANGARTENTGELFF.

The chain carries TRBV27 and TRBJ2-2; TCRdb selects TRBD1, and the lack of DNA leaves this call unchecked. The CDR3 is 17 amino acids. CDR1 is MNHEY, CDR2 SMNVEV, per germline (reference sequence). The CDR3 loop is CASSAAYGQLNTGELFF.

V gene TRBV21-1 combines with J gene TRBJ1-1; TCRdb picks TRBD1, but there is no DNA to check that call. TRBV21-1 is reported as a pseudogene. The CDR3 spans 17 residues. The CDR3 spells CASSKASLGQLNTEAFF.

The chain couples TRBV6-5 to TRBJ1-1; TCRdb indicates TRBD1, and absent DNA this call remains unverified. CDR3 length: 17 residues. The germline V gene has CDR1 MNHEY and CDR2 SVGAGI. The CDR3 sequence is CASSYSIRNPRGTEAFF.

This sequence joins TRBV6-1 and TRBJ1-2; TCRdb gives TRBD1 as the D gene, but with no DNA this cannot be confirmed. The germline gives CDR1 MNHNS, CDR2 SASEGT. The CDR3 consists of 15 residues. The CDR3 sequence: CASSTVEGAIYGYTF.

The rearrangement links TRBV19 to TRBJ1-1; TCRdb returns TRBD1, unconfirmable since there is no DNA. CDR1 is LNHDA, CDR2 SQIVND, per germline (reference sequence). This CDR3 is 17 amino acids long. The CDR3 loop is CASSIPPRRSMDTEAFF.

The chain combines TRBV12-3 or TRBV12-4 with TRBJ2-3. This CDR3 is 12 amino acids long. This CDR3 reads CASRLTTDTQYF.

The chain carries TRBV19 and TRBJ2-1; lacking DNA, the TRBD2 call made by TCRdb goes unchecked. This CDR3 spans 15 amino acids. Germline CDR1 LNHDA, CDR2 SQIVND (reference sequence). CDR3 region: CASKLAGGPYNEQFF.

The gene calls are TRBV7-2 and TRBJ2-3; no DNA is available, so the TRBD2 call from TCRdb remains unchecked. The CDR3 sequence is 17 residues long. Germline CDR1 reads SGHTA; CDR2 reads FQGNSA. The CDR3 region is CASSLGPSGTNTYTQYF.

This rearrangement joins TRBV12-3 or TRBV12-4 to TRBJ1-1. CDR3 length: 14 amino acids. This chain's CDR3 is CASSSWDRNTEAFF.

CDR3 loop: CASSQDQGETQYF. The rearrangement links TRBV4-1 to TRBJ2-5. The CDR3 loop spans 13 amino acids. The germline V gene has CDR1 MGHRA and CDR2 YSYEKL.

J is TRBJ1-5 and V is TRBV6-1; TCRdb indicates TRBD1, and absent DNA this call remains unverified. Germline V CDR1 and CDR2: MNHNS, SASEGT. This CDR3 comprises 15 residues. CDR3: CASSPLGAPNQPQHF.

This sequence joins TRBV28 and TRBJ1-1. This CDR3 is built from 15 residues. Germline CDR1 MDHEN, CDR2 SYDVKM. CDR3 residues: CASSFRLAMNTEAFF. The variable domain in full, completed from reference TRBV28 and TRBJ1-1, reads DVKVTQSSRYLVKRTGEKVFLECVQDMDHENMFWYRQDPGLGLRLIYFSYDVKMKEKGDIPEGYSVSREKKERFSLILESASTNQTSMYLCASSFRLAMNTEAFFGQGTRLTVV.

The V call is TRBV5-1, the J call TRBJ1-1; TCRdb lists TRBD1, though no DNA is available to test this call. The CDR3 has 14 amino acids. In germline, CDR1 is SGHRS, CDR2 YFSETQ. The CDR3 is CASSDQGAGTEAFF.

The CDR3 loop is CASSPQGGNEQYF. The chain employs TRBV5-1 and TRBJ2-7; TCRdb indicates TRBD1, and absent DNA this call remains unverified. The germline CDR1 and CDR2 sequences are SGHRS and YFSETQ. The CDR3 consists of 13 residues. The complete variable domain, with remaining parts taken from reference TRBV5-1 and TRBJ2-7, reads KAGVTQTPRYLIKTRGQQVTLSCSPISGHRSVSWYQQTPGQGLQFLFEYFSETQRNKGNFPGRFSGRQFSNSRSEMNVSTLELGDSALYLCASSPQGGNEQYFGPGTRLTVT.